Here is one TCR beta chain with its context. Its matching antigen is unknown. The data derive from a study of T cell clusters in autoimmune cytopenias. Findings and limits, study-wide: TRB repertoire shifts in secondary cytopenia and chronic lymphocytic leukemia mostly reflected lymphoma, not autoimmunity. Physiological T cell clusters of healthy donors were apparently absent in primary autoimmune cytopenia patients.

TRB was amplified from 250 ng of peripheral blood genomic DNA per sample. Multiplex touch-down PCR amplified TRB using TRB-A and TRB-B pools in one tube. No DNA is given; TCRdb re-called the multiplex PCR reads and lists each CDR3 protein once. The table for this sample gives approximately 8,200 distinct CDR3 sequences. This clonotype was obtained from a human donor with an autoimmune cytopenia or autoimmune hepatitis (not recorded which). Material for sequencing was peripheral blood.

The CDR3 spells CSARDRARSNEKLFF. The chain joins TRBV20-1 to TRBJ1-4. The CDR3 runs to 15 residues. CDR1 and CDR2 (germline): DFQATT, SNEGSKA (reference sequence).